One and the same sample provided the 15 T cell receptor beta chains below, sequenced in a study of T cell changes during pregnancy in multiple sclerosis. This table comes from immunoSEQ multiplex PCR, and its TCRdb copy is limited to in-frame clones, with some not included. This table holds roughly 70,000 clones, 91% found once. This material consisted of peripheral blood, taken in the first trimester of pregnancy. The receptors stem from a female donor with multiple sclerosis, enrolled in a pregnancy study.

In this sample, this clone turned up once. This chain connects TRBV18 to TRBJ1-1, with D tentatively TRBD1 (6 bases). The CDR3 has 14 amino acids. The V end lost 3 bases, the J end lost 3 bases, and 11 bases lay between the germline ends. In germline, CDR1 is KGHSH, CDR2 LQKENI. Here the CDR3 reads CASSPNRVDTEAFF. The CDR3 DNA reads TGTGCCAGCTCACCCAACAGGGTGGACACTGAAGCTTTCTTT.

V usage is TRBV6-1 and J usage is TRBJ2-5; 10 bases are a match to TRBD2. The CDR3 contains 16 residues. Germline CDR1 and CDR2: MNHNS and SASEGT. V lost 4 bases and J lost 5; bases outside the gene matches: 10. CDR3 protein: CASSALAGRAGETQYF. The CDR3 region has the DNA TGTGCCAGCAGTGCACTAGCGGGGAGGGCCGGGGAGACCCAGTACTTC.

The rearrangement joins TRBV11-2 to TRBJ1-2; 9 bases map to TRBD1. The junction had 16 bases not matched to a gene; V was cut back by 6 bases and J by 2 bases. Germline CDR1 and CDR2: SGHAT and FQNNGV. The CDR3 sequence is 18 residues long. DNA for the CDR3: TGTGCCAGCAGACGACGAAGAACGTGGGACAGGGTAAACTATGGCTACACCTTC. It yields the protein CASRRRRTWDRVNYGYTF.

The V call is TRBV27, the J call TRBJ2-1, with 14 positions matching TRBD2. The CDR3 has 15 residues. Germline CDR1 reads MNHEY; CDR2 reads SMNVEV (reference sequence). The V segment lost 5 bases and the J segment 7 bases; nucleotides outside the gene matches: 4. CDR3 DNA: TGTGCCAGCAGTCCCCGACTAGCGGGGGGGAATGAGCAGTTCTTC. This codes for CASSPRLAGGNEQFF.

The chain recombines TRBV5-1 with TRBJ1-1; D is perhaps TRBD1 (6 bases). CDR1 SGHRS and CDR2 YFSETQ come from the germline V gene. Between the trimmed V and J ends, which lost 5 bases and 8 bases, there was a span of 19 bases. The CDR3 has 14 amino acids. The CDR3 nucleotides read TGCGCCAGCAGTTTTATGTGGCCAGGGGACGAAGCTTTCTTT. Amino acid sequence: CASSFMWPGDEAFF.

The chain recombines TRBV5-5 with TRBJ1-2; D is possibly TRBD1 (5 bases). The CDR3 length is 14 residues. Germline values: CDR1 SGHKS, CDR2 YYEKEE (reference sequence). The V end lost 2 bases, the J end lost 4 bases, and 12 bases lay between the germline ends. The CDR3 sequence is CASSFPTGSYGYTF. The CDR3 coding sequence is TGTGCCAGCAGCTTCCCAACAGGCTCCTATGGCTACACCTTC.

This clone has just one count. The chain combines TRBV7-6 with TRBJ2-7, with 8 bases matching TRBD1. The germline CDR1 and CDR2 sequences are SGHVS and FNYEAQ. J lost 1 base, V lost 4 bases, and 12 bases had no gene match. The CDR3 totals 17 residues. The CDR3, as DNA: TGTGCCAGCAGCTCGAGAACAACCGGGACAGGTTCCTACGAGCAGTACTTC. Translated, it gives CASSSRTTGTGSYEQYF.

This chain connects TRBV7-9 to TRBJ1-5, with 7 bases fitting TRBD1. The CDR3 is made up of 12 amino acids. Germline CDR1 SEHNR, CDR2 FQNEAQ (reference sequence). J lost 7 bases, V lost 4 bases, and 1 base had no gene match. The CDR3 DNA reads TGTGCCAGCAGCTCCAGGGGGCAGCCCCAGCATTTT. Translating it yields CASSSRGQPQHF.

Concerning this clone: One end of the junction varies from germline; a read error may be responsible. The chain links TRBV29-1 to TRBJ2-1; D may be TRBD2 (6 bases). CDR3 length: 13 residues. CDR1 and CDR2 (germline): SQVTM, ANQGSEA. As DNA, the CDR3 is TGCAGCGTGGGACTTCCCTCCCACAATGAGCAGTTCTTC. It specifies CSVGLPSHNEQFF.

The chain couples TRBV2 to TRBJ1-2; 7 positions agree with TRBD1. CDR3 length: 14 residues. The J segment lost 3 bases and the V segment lost 8 bases, leaving 9 bases of the junction unmatched. The germline V gene has CDR1 SNHLY and CDR2 FYNNEI. The CDR3 sequence is CASVGTGAYYGYTF. The CDR3 DNA sequence: TGTGCCAGCGTTGGAACAGGGGCCTACTATGGCTACACCTTC.

This chain links TRBV7-8 with TRBJ1-1; a weak D match, TRBD1 (5 bases). V was trimmed by 3 bases and J by 6 bases, leaving 14 bases between them. From germline, CDR1 is SGHVS and CDR2 FQNEAQ. The CDR3 spans 14 residues. CDR3: CASSFQGSLPEAFF. Written as DNA, the CDR3 is TGTGCCAGCAGCTTTCAGGGAAGTCTCCCTGAAGCTTTCTTT. The complete variable domain, with remaining parts taken from reference TRBV7-8 and TRBJ1-1, reads GAGVSQSPRYKVAKRGQDVALRCDPISGHVSLFWYQQALGQGPEFLTYFQNEAQLDKSGLPSDRFFAERPEGSVSTLKIQRTQQEDSAVYLCASSFQGSLPEAFFGQGTRLTVV.

The genes are TRBV19 and TRBJ2-5; 7 bases agree with TRBD1. Germline V gives CDR1 LNHDA, CDR2 SQIVND (reference sequence). This CDR3 comprises 15 residues. V dropped 5 bases and J dropped 5; count of bases not matched to a gene: 11. This chain's CDR3 is CASSPRQGSGETQYF. In nucleotides, the CDR3 is TGTGCCAGTAGTCCCCGACAGGGTTCTGGGGAGACCCAGTACTTC.

The CDR3 sequence: CASSLALQGNTEAFF. CDR3 sequence (DNA): TGCGCCAGCAGCTTGGCCTTACAGGGGAACACTGAAGCTTTCTTT. The chain carries TRBV5-1 and TRBJ1-1, with D possibly TRBD1 on 6 matching bases. Per the germline V gene, CDR1 is SGHRS and CDR2 is YFSETQ. The CDR3 loop spans 15 amino acids. Trimming cost V 0 bases and J 1 base, with 10 bases left between them.

The J gene is TRBJ2-1, the V gene TRBV15; TRBD2 aligns across 7 bases. CDR3 length: 16 amino acids. Germline assignment: CDR1 LNHNV and CDR2 YYDKDF (reference sequence). Germline trimming cut 1 base from V and 8 bases from J; bases unmatched to any gene: 11. The chain's CDR3 is CATSRVRVTSSHEQFF. The CDR3 nucleotides are TGTGCCACCAGCAGAGTAAGGGTGACTAGCAGCCATGAGCAGTTCTTC.

The V call is TRBV6-1, the J call TRBJ2-3; 8 bases fit TRBD1. Germline CDR1 and CDR2: MNHNS and SASEGT. This CDR3 has 15 amino acids. V lost 4 bases and J lost 4; bases outside the gene matches: 7. The CDR3 nucleotides read TGTGCCAGCAGTGCGGACAGGGTTAGCTCAGATACGCAGTATTTT. Its protein product is CASSADRVSSDTQYF.